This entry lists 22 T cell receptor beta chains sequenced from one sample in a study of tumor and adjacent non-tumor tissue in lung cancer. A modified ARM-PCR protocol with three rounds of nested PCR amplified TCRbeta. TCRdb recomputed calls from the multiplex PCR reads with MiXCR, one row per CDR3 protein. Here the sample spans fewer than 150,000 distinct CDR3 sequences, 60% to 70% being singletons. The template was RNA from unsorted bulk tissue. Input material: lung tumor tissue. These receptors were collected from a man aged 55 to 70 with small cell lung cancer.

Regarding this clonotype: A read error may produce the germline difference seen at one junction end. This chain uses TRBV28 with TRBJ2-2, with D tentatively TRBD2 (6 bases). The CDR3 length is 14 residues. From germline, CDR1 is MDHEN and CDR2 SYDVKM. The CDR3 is CASIGRHMGGELLF. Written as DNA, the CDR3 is TGTGCCTCGATCGGACGGCACATGGGCGGGGAGCTGTTATTT. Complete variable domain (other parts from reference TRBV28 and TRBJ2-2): DVKVTQSSRYLVKRTGEKVFLECVQDMDHENMFWYRQDPGLGLRLIYFSYDVKMKEKGDIPEGYSVSREKKERFSLILESASTNQTSMYLCASIGRHMGGELLFGEGSRLTVL.

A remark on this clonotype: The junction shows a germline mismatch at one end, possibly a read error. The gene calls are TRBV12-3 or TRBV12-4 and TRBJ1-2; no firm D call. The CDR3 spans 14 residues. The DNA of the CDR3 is TGTGCCTGCAAACCCCCCGGTGGGAACTATGGATACACCTTC. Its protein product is CACKPPGGNYGYTF.

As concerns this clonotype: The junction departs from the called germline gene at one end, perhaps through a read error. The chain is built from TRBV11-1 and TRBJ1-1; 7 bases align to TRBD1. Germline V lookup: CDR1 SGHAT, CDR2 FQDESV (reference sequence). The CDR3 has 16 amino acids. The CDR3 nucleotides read TGTGCCAGCAGCCTCTGGACAGGTCCGGTGAACACTGAAACTTTCTTT. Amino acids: CASSLWTGPVNTETFF.

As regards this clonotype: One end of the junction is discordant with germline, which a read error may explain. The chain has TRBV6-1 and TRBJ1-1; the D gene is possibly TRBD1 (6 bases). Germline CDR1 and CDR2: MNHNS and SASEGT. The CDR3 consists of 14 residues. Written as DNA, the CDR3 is TGTGCCACCAGTGGAACAGGGATGAACACTGAAGCTTTCTTT. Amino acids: CATSGTGMNTEAFF.

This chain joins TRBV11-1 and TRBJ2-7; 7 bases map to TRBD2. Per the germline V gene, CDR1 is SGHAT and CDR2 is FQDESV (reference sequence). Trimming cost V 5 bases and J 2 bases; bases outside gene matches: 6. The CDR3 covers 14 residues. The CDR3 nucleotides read TGTGCCAGCAGCCACGGGGGACTAACCTACGAGCAGTACTTC. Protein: CASSHGGLTYEQYF.

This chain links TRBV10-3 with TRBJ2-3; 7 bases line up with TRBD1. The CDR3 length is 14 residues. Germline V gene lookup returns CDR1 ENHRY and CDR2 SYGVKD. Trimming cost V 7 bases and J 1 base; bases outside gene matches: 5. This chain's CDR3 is CAIKHGQGTDTQYF. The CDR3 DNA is TGTGCCATCAAGCACGGACAGGGCACAGATACGCAGTATTTT.

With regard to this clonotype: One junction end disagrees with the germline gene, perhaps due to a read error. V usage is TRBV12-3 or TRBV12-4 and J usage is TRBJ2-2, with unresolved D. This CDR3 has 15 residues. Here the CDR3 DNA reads TGTGCCAGCAGTTTCAAGAGAGCGAACCCCGGGGAGCTGTTTTTT. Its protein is CASSFKRANPGELFF.

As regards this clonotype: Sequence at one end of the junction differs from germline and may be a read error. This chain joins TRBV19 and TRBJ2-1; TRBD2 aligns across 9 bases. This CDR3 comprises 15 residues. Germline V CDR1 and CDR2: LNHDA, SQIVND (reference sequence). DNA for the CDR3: TGTGCCACTAGTACGACTAGCGGACTTTACAATGAGCAGTTCTTC. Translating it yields CATSTTSGLYNEQFF.

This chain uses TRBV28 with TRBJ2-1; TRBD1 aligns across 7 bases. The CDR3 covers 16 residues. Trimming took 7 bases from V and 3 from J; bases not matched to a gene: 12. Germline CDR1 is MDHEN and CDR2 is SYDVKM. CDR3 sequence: CASKPPGQRLYNEQFF. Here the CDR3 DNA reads TGTGCCAGCAAACCTCCGGGACAGCGGCTCTACAATGAGCAGTTCTTC.

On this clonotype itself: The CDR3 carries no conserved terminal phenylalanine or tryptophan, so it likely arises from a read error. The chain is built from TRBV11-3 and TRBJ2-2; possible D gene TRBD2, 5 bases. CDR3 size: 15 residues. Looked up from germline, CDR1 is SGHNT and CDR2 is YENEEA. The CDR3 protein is CVISSEGHLTGELFI. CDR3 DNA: TGTGTCATCAGCTCAGAGGGCCACCTCACTGGGGAGCTGTTTATT.

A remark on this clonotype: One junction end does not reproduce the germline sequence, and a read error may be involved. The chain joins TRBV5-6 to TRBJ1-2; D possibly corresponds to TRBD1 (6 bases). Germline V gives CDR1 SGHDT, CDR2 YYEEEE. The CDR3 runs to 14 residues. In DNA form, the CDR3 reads TGTGTCAGCTGTTTCGGGGGGCGCGACTATGGCTACACCTTC. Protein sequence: CVSCFGGRDYGYTF.

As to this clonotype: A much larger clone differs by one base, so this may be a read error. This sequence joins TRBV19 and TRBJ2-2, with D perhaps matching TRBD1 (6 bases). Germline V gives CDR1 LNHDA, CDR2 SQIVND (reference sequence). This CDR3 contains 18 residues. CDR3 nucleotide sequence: TGTGCCAGTAGAATTGAAAAAATAGGGGCCGGGGACACCCGGGAGCTGTTTTTT. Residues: CASRIEKIGAGDTRELFF.

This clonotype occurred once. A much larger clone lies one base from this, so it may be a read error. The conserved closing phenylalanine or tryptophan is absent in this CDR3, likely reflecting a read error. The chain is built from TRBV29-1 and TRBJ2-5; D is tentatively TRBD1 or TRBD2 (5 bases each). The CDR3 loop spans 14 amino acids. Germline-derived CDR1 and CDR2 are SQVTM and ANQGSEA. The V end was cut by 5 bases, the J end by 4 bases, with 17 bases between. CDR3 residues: CSVWGPGKGETQYI. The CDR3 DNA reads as TGCAGCGTTTGGGGACCCGGAAAGGGAGAGACCCAGTACATC.

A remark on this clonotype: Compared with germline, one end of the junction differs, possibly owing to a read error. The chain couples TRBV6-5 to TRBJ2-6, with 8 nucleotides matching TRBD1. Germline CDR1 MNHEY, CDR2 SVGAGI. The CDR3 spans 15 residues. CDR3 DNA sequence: TGTGCCAGCACCCGACAGGGGCCTGGGGTCAACGTCCTGACTTTC. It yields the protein CASTRQGPGVNVLTF.

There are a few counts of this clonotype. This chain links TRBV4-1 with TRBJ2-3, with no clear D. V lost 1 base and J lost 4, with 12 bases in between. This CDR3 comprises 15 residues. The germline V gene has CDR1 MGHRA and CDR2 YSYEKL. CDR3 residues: CASSQVSLSADTQYF. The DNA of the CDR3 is TGCGCCAGCAGCCAAGTATCCTTATCGGCAGATACGCAGTATTTT.

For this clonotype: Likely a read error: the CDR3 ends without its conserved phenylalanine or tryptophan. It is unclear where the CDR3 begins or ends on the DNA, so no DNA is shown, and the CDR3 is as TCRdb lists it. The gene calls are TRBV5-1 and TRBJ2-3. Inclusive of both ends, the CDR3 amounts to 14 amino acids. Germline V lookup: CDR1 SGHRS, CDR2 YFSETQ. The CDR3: CTSSLAAVSDTQYL.

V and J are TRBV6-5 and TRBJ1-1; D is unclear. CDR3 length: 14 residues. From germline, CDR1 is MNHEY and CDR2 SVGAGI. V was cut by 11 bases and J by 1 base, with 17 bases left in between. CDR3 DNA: TGTGCCTGCATTTCGAGGACCGAGAACACTGAAGCTTTCTTT. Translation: CACISRTENTEAFF.

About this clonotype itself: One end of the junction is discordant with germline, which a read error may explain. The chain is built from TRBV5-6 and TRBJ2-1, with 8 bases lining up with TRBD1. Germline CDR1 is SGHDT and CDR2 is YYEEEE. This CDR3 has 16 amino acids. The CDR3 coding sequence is TGTGCCAGCAGCTTGGGGGGCAGGGGGCTCGACAATGAGCAGCTCTTC. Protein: CASSLGGRGLDNEQLF.

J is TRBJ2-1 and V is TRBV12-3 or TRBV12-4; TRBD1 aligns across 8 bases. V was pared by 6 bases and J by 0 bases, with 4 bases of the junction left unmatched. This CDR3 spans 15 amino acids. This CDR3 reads CASRRTGSSYNEQFF. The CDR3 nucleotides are TGTGCCAGCAGAAGGACAGGGTCCTCCTACAATGAGCAGTTCTTC.

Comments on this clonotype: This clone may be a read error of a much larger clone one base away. CDR3 nucleotide sequence: TGTGTCTGGAGTGTAGGGGCCATCTCGGACGGGCAGTTCTTC. Translated: CVWSVGAISDGQFF. The rearrangement links TRBV30 to TRBJ2-1, with D perhaps TRBD1 (5 bases). This CDR3 is built from 14 residues. CDR1 GTSNPN and CDR2 SVGIG come from the germline V gene (reference sequence).

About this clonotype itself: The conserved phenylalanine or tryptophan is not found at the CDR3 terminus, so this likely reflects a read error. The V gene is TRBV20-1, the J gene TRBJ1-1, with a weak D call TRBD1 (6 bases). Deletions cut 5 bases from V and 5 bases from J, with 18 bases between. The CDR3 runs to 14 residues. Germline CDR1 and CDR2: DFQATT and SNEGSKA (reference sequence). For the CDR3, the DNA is TGCAGTGCTCTGAGCGGGGGGCAGGGGACTGAAGCTTTCTCT. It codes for CSALSGGQGTEAFS.

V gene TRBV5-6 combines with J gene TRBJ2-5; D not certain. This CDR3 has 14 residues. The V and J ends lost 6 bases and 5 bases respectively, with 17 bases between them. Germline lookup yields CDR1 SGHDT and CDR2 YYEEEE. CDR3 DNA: TGTGCCAGCAACGGCCCGGCGAGTCAGGAGACCCAGTACTTC. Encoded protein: CASNGPASQETQYF.